The 10 T cell receptor beta chains below were found in one sample sequenced in a study of T cell responses to AZD1222 COVID-19 vaccine (dated by TCRdb to the early 2020s). In the paper's terms, the time point label means: baseline before first vaccination. Library generation was performed with the immunoSEQ multiplex PCR assay. The table comes from immuneACCESS by way of TCRdb, which keeps in-frame sequences with V and J called. Part of the clones is missing from these tables; in studies checked, under half for an unresolved V gene and the rest for unknown reasons. Within this sample are approximately 130,000 clones, with 93% of them counted one time only. The top ten constitute around 3.1% of the sample. Sequencing used peripheral blood, obtained on day 0 of AZD1222 vaccination. The receptors were sampled from an adult in good health.

The V call is TRBV14, the J call TRBJ2-2, with 7 bases aligning to TRBD1. The CDR3 totals 17 residues. Germline values: CDR1 SGHDN, CDR2 FVKESK. Trimming removed 0 bases from V and 3 bases from J; junction bases left unmatched: 7. The CDR3 nucleotides are TGTGCCAGCAGCCAAGATCTCAGGGACAGACACACCGGGGAGCTGTTTTTT. Translating gives CASSQDLRDRHTGELFF.

This sequence joins TRBV6-5 and TRBJ1-6; D gene uncertain. CDR3 length equals 13 residues. CDR1 and CDR2 from the germline V gene are MNHEY and SVGAGI. Trimming removed 7 bases from V and 5 bases from J, with 9 bases in between. The CDR3 DNA is TGTGCCAGCAAGTGGACTAATAATTCACCCCTCCACTTT. Its protein product is CASKWTNNSPLHF.

The genes are TRBV28 and TRBJ1-1, with D perhaps TRBD1 (6 bases). Germline V CDR1 and CDR2: MDHEN, SYDVKM. The CDR3 runs to 16 residues. V was clipped by 9 bases and J by 1 base, with 21 bases between them. The CDR3 coding sequence is TGTGCCAGTCGAGCGACTAGGGCAGGGGCGAACACTGAAGCTTTCTTT. Protein product: CASRATRAGANTEAFF.

The rearrangement uses TRBV6-4 and TRBJ1-5; TRBD1 aligns across 10 bases. The CDR3 loop spans 15 amino acids. Germline V gives CDR1 MRHNA, CDR2 SNTAGT. The J segment lost 6 bases and the V segment lost 4 bases, leaving 6 bases of the junction unmatched. CDR3 amino acids: CASSVTGGVGQPQHF. The CDR3 nucleotides read TGTGCCAGCAGTGTGACAGGGGGCGTAGGTCAGCCCCAGCATTTT.

This clone occurred once. The same CDR3 also results from other DNA sequences found in this sample. The CDR3 region is CASSYGGGGTQYF. The CDR3 coding sequence is TGTGCCAGCAGTTACGGAGGCGGGGGTACGCAGTATTTT. V usage is TRBV6-2 or TRBV6-3 and J usage is TRBJ2-3; TRBD2 aligns across 7 bases. The CDR3 covers 13 residues. Germline values: CDR1 MNHEY, CDR2 SVGEGT. The junction had 4 bases not matched to a gene; V was cut back by 2 bases and J by 8 bases.

The rearrangement uses TRBV20-1 and TRBJ2-7; 8 bases line up with TRBD1. Germline CDR1 DFQATT, CDR2 SNEGSKA (reference sequence). With V trimmed by 6 bases and J by 10 bases, 8 bases remained unmatched. This CDR3 comprises 11 residues. CDR3 protein: CSATDRAQQYF. DNA for the CDR3: TGCAGTGCCACGGACAGGGCGCAACAGTACTTC.

The V gene is TRBV10-3, the J gene TRBJ2-1; perhaps TRBD2 as D (6 bases). The CDR3 is 15 residues long. Germline CDR1 is ENHRY and CDR2 is SYGVKD. V was pared by 0 bases and J by 4 bases, with 10 bases between. The CDR3 spells CAISESTRGYNEQFF. The CDR3 bases are TGTGCCATCAGTGAGTCTACGCGGGGTTACAATGAGCAGTTCTTC.

This sequence joins TRBV28 and TRBJ1-6, with D hard to call. Trimming removed 1 base from V and 5 bases from J, with 12 bases in between. CDR1 is MDHEN, CDR2 SYDVKM, per germline. The CDR3 extends over 16 amino acids. CDR3 nucleotides: TGTGCCAGCAGTTTATTATCCGACGGAGATAATTCACCCCTCCACTTT. Translating gives CASSLLSDGDNSPLHF.

The gene calls are TRBV5-6 and TRBJ1-2; possibly TRBD1 for D (6 bases). Trimming cost V 4 bases and J 4 bases, with 14 bases left between them. The CDR3 sequence is 14 residues long. Germline-derived CDR1 and CDR2 are SGHDT and YYEEEE. The CDR3 DNA sequence: TGTGCCAGCAGCCCGCCAGGGGCGCCCTATGGCTACACCTTC. Protein sequence: CASSPPGAPYGYTF.

The table lists this clone with a count of one. V usage is TRBV7-2 and J usage is TRBJ2-1; 9 positions match TRBD2. With V trimmed by 1 base and J by 7 bases, 5 bases remained unmatched. The germline gives CDR1 SGHTA, CDR2 FQGNSA. CDR3 length equals 15 residues. CDR3 in amino acids: CASSLDLRGGNEQFF. The CDR3, as DNA: TGTGCCAGCAGCTTAGATCTGCGGGGGGGAAATGAGCAGTTCTTC. Filled out from reference TRBV7-2 and TRBJ2-1, the complete variable domain reads GAGVSQSPSNKVTEKGKDVELRCDPISGHTALYWYRQSLGQGLEFLIYFQGNSAPDKSGLPSDRFSAERTGGSVSTLTIQRTQQEDSAVYLCASSLDLRGGNEQFFGPGTRLTVL.